A single sample gave rise to the 8 T cell receptor beta chains below, sequenced in a study of response to subunit inactivated influenza vaccine. Using its own MiXCR run on the RT-PCR reads, TCRdb lists one record per CDR3 protein. Seen here are hundreds of thousands of distinct CDR3 sequences, approximately 14% observed once, and the top ten hold roughly 10%. Sequencing used PBMCs from blood, obtained about 12 days after vaccination. Source of these receptors: a man over 45 who received an inactivated influenza vaccine.

The V call is TRBV4-3, the J call TRBJ1-3, with 12 positions matching TRBD1. Germline lookup yields CDR1 LGHNA and CDR2 YSLEER. The junction had 15 bases not matched to a gene; V was cut back by 3 bases and J by 9 bases. The CDR3 runs to 18 residues. The CDR3 DNA reads TGCGCCAGCAGCCATACCGGGACAGGGGGCGTCGGGCCAGGCACCATATATTTT. This sequence encodes CASSHTGTGGVGPGTIYF.

V and J are TRBV24-1 and TRBJ2-1, with D perhaps matching TRBD1 (6 bases). This CDR3 spans 13 amino acids. From germline, CDR1 is KGHDR and CDR2 SFDVKD. Trimming took 7 bases from V and 6 from J, leaving 12 bases between them. In nucleotides, the CDR3 is TGTGCCACCAGACAGGGATCGGGCAATGAGCAGTTCTTC. This encodes CATRQGSGNEQFF.

The chain employs TRBV10-3 and TRBJ2-1; D gene ambiguous. CDR3 length: 12 amino acids. Between the trimmed V and J ends, which lost 0 bases and 12 bases, there was a span of 9 bases. Germline CDR1 reads ENHRY; CDR2 reads SYGVKD. The CDR3 sequence is CAISESGRSQFF. The CDR3 coding sequence is TGTGCCATCAGTGAGTCAGGTCGTTCGCAGTTCTTC.

V gene TRBV7-2 combines with J gene TRBJ2-5; 9 positions agree with TRBD2. This CDR3 region has 14 residues. The germline CDR1 and CDR2 sequences are SGHTA and FQGNSA. J gave up 5 bases and V 4 bases, and 5 bases lay outside the gene matches. The CDR3 DNA is TGTGCCAGCAGCTCGATAGCGGGAGCTGAGACCCAGTACTTC. This gives the protein CASSSIAGAETQYF.

At least ten counts were recorded for this clonotype. The chain employs TRBV20-1 and TRBJ2-5, with 13 bases matching TRBD2. Germline V gene sequence: CDR1 DFQATT, CDR2 SNEGSKA (reference sequence). This CDR3 has 16 residues. The V and J ends lost 1 base and 8 bases, in that order; junction bases with no gene match: 10. DNA for the CDR3: TGCAGTGCTAGAGGGGAAAGGACTAGCGGGAGTCGAACCCAGTACTTC. This encodes CSARGERTSGSRTQYF.

This clonotype showed up just a few times. CDR3 amino acids: CASSASRSSPAEQYF. The DNA of the CDR3 is TGTGCCAGCAGTGCGTCGCGGTCCTCCCCCGCCGAGCAGTACTTC. The V and J genes are TRBV6-2 or TRBV6-3 and TRBJ2-7; D uncertain. This CDR3 spans 15 amino acids. The V and J ends lost 5 bases and 6 bases respectively, with 20 bases between them. Germline assignment: CDR1 MNHEY and CDR2 SVGEGT.

This clonotype was seen repeatedly, ten times or more. The chain couples TRBV12-3 or TRBV12-4 to TRBJ2-7; 11 nucleotides line up with TRBD2. The ends lost 3 bases at V and 7 bases at J; junction bases unmatched: 11. The CDR3 length is 16 residues. CDR3 sequence reads: CASSFWLAGGAKEQYF. The CDR3 DNA reads TGTGCCAGCAGTTTTTGGCTAGCGGGGGGAGCGAAAGAGCAGTACTTC.

This clonotype has at least ten counts. The V call is TRBV7-8, the J call TRBJ2-2; 10 positions agree with TRBD2. This CDR3 has 19 amino acids. The germline gives CDR1 SGHVS, CDR2 FQNEAQ. Germline trimming cut 3 bases from V and 2 bases from J; bases unmatched to any gene: 12. The CDR3 here is CASSFLAGAQVLNTGELFF. The CDR3 DNA reads as TGTGCCAGCAGCTTTCTAGCGGGGGCCCAGGTTTTAAACACCGGGGAGCTGTTTTTT.